The 16 T cell receptor beta chains presented below share a single source sample, sequenced in a study of blood T cell repertoires in COVID-19. Measured with immunoSEQ multiplex PCR; TCRdb has only the in-frame clones, and not every one. The data show about 160,000 clones, roughly 81% seen once. Sequencing was done on a sample of peripheral blood. These receptors all come from a woman between 50 and 59 years old with COVID-19, enrolled during active disease.

The chain joins TRBV19 to TRBJ2-3, with TRBD1 identical over 10 bases. Germline CDR1 reads LNHDA; CDR2 reads SQIVND (reference sequence). The CDR3 extends over 17 amino acids. Trimming took 5 bases from V and 2 from J; bases not matched to a gene: 10. In nucleotides, the CDR3 is TGTGCCAGTAGTGCCCCCCCGGGACAGGGGTTCACAGATACGCAGTATTTT. Its translation: CASSAPPGQGFTDTQYF.

The J gene is TRBJ1-6, the V gene TRBV30, with D hard to call. The germline gives CDR1 GTSNPN, CDR2 SVGIG (reference sequence). CDR3 length: 11 amino acids. V was shortened by 5 bases and J by 6 bases, with 5 bases between the two germline ends. The DNA of the CDR3 is TGTGCCTGGGCCTTTAATTCACCCCTCCACTTT. Translation: CAWAFNSPLHF.

J is TRBJ2-7 and V is TRBV6-1, with D tentatively TRBD2 (6 bases). V dropped 4 bases and J dropped 0 bases, with 16 bases sitting between them. The CDR3 sequence is 16 residues long. Germline loops: CDR1 MNHNS, CDR2 SASEGT. The CDR3 nucleotides are TGTGCCAGCAGTGCAGGGCGGGACTCAAGCTCCTACGAGCAGTACTTC. It translates to CASSAGRDSSSYEQYF.

CDR3 residues: CASSFGSNIYEQYF. In DNA form, the CDR3 reads TGTGCCAGCAGTTTCGGTAGTAATATCTACGAGCAGTACTTC. The V call is TRBV27, the J call TRBJ2-7; D is unclear. CDR1 is MNHEY and CDR2 is SMNVEV in the germline V gene (reference sequence). The CDR3 length is 14 residues. V lost 3 bases, J lost 3 bases, and 12 bases lay in between.

The V call is TRBV10-3, the J call TRBJ1-3; 7 positions agree with TRBD1. The CDR3 loop spans 13 amino acids. The V gene's germline CDR1 is ENHRY and CDR2 SYGVKD. The ends lost 7 bases at V and 3 bases at J; junction bases unmatched: 3. The CDR3 protein is CAINRGDGNTIYF. The CDR3 bases are TGTGCCATCAACAGGGGCGATGGAAACACCATATATTTT.

This sequence joins TRBV28 and TRBJ1-5; the match to TRBD1 covers 8 bases. Germline values: CDR1 MDHEN, CDR2 SYDVKM. This CDR3 is built from 15 residues. V lost 9 bases, J lost 2 bases, and 9 bases stayed unmatched. CDR3: CASTYDRGGNQPQHF. CDR3 in DNA: TGTGCCAGTACCTACGACAGGGGTGGCAATCAGCCCCAGCATTTT.

The CDR3, as DNA: TGCAGTGCTAAAGGAAACAGAGAAGCTTTCTTT. As protein: CSAKGNREAFF. The J gene is TRBJ1-1, the V gene TRBV20-1; D is unclear. The CDR3 has 11 amino acids. Looked up from germline, CDR1 is DFQATT and CDR2 is SNEGSKA (reference sequence). V was pared by 4 bases and J by 8 bases, with 11 bases between.

The CDR3 spells CASSQMTGANNSPLHF. Here the CDR3 DNA reads TGCGCCAGCAGCCAAATGACAGGGGCGAATAATTCACCCCTCCACTTT. The rearrangement links TRBV4-1 to TRBJ1-6, with 8 positions matching TRBD1. Per the germline V gene, CDR1 is MGHRA and CDR2 is YSYEKL. This CDR3 spans 16 amino acids. The J segment lost 5 bases and the V segment lost 2 bases, leaving 5 bases of the junction unmatched.

V and J are TRBV6-2 or TRBV6-3 and TRBJ1-5, with TRBD1 identical over 9 bases. The V segment lost 4 bases and the J segment 4 bases; nucleotides outside the gene matches: 8. This CDR3 spans 16 amino acids. The germline CDR1 and CDR2 sequences are MNHEY and SVGEGT. CDR3 sequence: CASSFLTGGRNQPQHF. The CDR3 nucleotides read TGTGCCAGCAGTTTCCTTACAGGGGGCCGGAATCAGCCCCAGCATTTT.

V usage is TRBV30 and J usage is TRBJ1-6; tentatively, D is TRBD1 (6 bases). Germline CDR1 and CDR2: GTSNPN and SVGIG (reference sequence). The CDR3 runs to 13 residues. With 4 bases removed from V and 16 bases from J, the gap between germline ends came to 20 bases. CDR3 sequence: CAWTETGVRVLHF. The CDR3 nucleotides are TGTGCCTGGACTGAGACAGGTGTCCGCGTTCTCCACTTT. Based on the CDR3 plus reference TRBV30 and TRBJ1-6, the full variable domain is SQTIHQWPATLVQPVGSPLSLECTVEGTSNPNLYWYRQAAGRGLQLLFYSVGIGQISSEVPQNLSASRPQDRQFILSSKKLLLSDSGFYLCAWTETGVRVLHFGNGTRLTVT.

This rearrangement joins TRBV5-1 to TRBJ2-7; D unclear. This CDR3 has 14 residues. The germline V gene encodes CDR1 SGHRS and CDR2 YFSETQ. Trimming pared 0 bases from V and 3 bases from J, leaving 10 bases between. The CDR3 nucleotides read TGCGCCAGCAGCTTGGAGAGGCCCCGCTACGAGCAGTACTTC. It encodes CASSLERPRYEQYF.

This rearrangement joins TRBV6-1 to TRBJ1-3; no clear D. V lost 1 base, J lost 0 bases, and 7 bases lay in between. CDR3 length: 15 residues. Germline CDR1 reads MNHNS; CDR2 reads SASEGT. The chain's CDR3 is CASSEVGVSGNTIYF. The CDR3 nucleotides are TGTGCCAGCAGTGAAGTCGGAGTCTCTGGAAACACCATATATTTT.

This chain uses TRBV2 with TRBJ2-7; D remains unclear. The V gene lost 4 bases and the J gene lost 3 bases, with 7 bases spanning the gap. This CDR3 region has 12 residues. The germline CDR1 and CDR2 sequences are SNHLY and FYNNEI. The CDR3 region is CASSAQLYEQYF. The CDR3 DNA reads as TGTGCCAGCAGTGCTCAACTCTACGAGCAGTACTTC.

The V call is TRBV3-1 (or the pseudogene TRBV3-2), the J call TRBJ2-7; 7 nucleotides line up with TRBD2. V shed 3 bases, J shed 3 bases, and the junction held 5 bases outside the gene matches. The CDR3 length is 14 residues. Per the germline V gene, CDR1 is LGHDT and CDR2 is YNNKEL (reference sequence). This CDR3 reads CASSQGRAGYEQYF. Here the CDR3 DNA reads TGTGCCAGCAGCCAGGGGAGGGCCGGCTACGAGCAGTACTTC.

The V call is TRBV19, the J call TRBJ2-1; 9 bases fit TRBD1. Germline CDR1 LNHDA, CDR2 SQIVND (reference sequence). Trimming took 6 bases from V and 5 from J; bases not matched to a gene: 5. The CDR3 has 14 residues. The CDR3, as DNA: TGTGCCAGTAGCTACAGGGGGCTTGACAATGAGCAGTTCTTC. It codes for CASSYRGLDNEQFF.

DNA for the CDR3: TGTGCCAGCAGTTTTAAGGGCACCGGGACAGTCTACGAGCAGTACTTC. Protein: CASSFKGTGTVYEQYF. V gene TRBV27 combines with J gene TRBJ2-7, with 7 bases aligning to TRBD1. The CDR3 runs 16 residues. V shed 3 bases and J 3 bases; nucleotides not matched to a gene: 11. The germline V gene has CDR1 MNHEY and CDR2 SMNVEV (reference sequence).